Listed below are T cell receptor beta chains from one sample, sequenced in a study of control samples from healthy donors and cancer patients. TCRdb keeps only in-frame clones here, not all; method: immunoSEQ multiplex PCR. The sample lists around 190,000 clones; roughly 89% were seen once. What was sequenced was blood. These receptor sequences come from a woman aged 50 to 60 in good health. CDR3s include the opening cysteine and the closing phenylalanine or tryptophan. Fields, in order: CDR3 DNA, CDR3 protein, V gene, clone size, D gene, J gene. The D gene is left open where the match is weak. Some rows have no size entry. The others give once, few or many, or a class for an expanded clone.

DNA: TGTGCCAGTAGTAAACGACAGGAATCGAGTACGCAGTATTTT
CDR3: CASSKRQESSTQYF
V: TRBV19
size: .
D: .
J: TRBJ2-3

DNA: TGTGCCAGCAGTCGAAGCCAGGGATCCTACGAGCAGTACTTC
CDR3: CASSRSQGSYEQYF
V: TRBV6-6
size: .
D: .
J: TRBJ2-7

DNA: TGTGCCAGCAGTGTAACAGGGATGGGAATATACTACAATGAGCAGTTCTTC
CDR3: CASSVTGMGIYYNEQFF
V: TRBV6-1
size: .
D: .
J: TRBJ2-1

DNA: TGTGCCAGCACTAGTACAGGGGGCTCTGGAAACACCATATATTTT
CDR3: CASTSTGGSGNTIYF
V: TRBV7-9
size: .
D: TRBD1
J: TRBJ1-3

DNA: TGTGCCAGTAGTGGCCTTTCCGGGACAGGGGGCCGACCAGGAGAAGCTTTCTTT
CDR3: CASSGLSGTGGRPGEAFF
V: TRBV19
size: .
D: TRBD1
J: TRBJ1-1

DNA: TGTGCCAGCAAAGTGAGTCACTACGAGCAGTACTTC
CDR3: CASKVSHYEQYF
V: TRBV28
size: few
D: .
J: TRBJ2-7

DNA: TGTGCCAGCAGCCCCGGAGGCTTCGAGCAGTACTTC
CDR3: CASSPGGFEQYF
V: TRBV7-9
size: .
D: .
J: TRBJ2-7

DNA: TGTGCCACCAGTGACAGCCGACAGGGTCCAGATACGCAGTATTTT
CDR3: CATSDSRQGPDTQYF
V: TRBV24-1
size: .
D: TRBD1
J: TRBJ2-3

DNA: TGTGCCAGCAGCCAAGCCCTTGGATGGCCGGGAACAACTAATGAAAAACTGTTTTTT
CDR3: CASSQALGWPGTTNEKLFF
V: TRBV3-1/TRBV3-2
size: once
D: .
J: TRBJ1-4

DNA: TGTGCCAGCAGTTCCAGCGACTACCAAGAGACCCAGTACTTC
CDR3: CASSSSDYQETQYF
V: TRBV2
size: .
D: .
J: TRBJ2-5

DNA: TGCGCCAGCAGCTCTCCGTTAGGACAGGGTTCGTATGGCTACACCTTC
CDR3: CASSSPLGQGSYGYTF
V: TRBV5-1
size: .
D: TRBD1
J: TRBJ1-2

DNA: TGTGCCAGCAGTTACGTGACCCGCACAGATACGCAGTATTTT
CDR3: CASSYVTRTDTQYF
V: TRBV6-2/TRBV6-3
size: few
D: .
J: TRBJ2-3

DNA: TGTGCCAGCAGCCCCGAGCCCTCGATGAGGACTGAAGCTTTCTTT
CDR3: CASSPEPSMRTEAFF
V: TRBV5-5
size: .
D: .
J: TRBJ1-1

DNA: TGTGCCAGCACCCCGGGGGGGGGTGGCTACACCTTC
CDR3: CASTPGGGGYTF
V: TRBV12-3/TRBV12-4
size: .
D: .
J: TRBJ1-2

DNA: TGTGCCAGCAGCTTAGGCGGCGGGACAGATACGCAGTATTTT
CDR3: CASSLGGGTDTQYF
V: TRBV11-2
size: .
D: .
J: TRBJ2-3

DNA: TGTGCCAGCGTACTTAGGGGGCGAGAGACCCAGTACTTC
CDR3: CASVLRGRETQYF
V: TRBV28
size: .
D: TRBD1
J: TRBJ2-5

DNA: TGTGCCAGCAACATGGCGAACTATGGCTACACCTTC
CDR3: CASNMANYGYTF
V: TRBV28
size: .
D: .
J: TRBJ1-2

DNA: TGTGCCAGCAGCCAGACGGGCCGGGGCAATGAGCAGTTCTTC
CDR3: CASSQTGRGNEQFF
V: TRBV11-3
size: few
D: .
J: TRBJ2-1

DNA: TGTGCCAGCAGCGAAGGTTCAGGGGGCTCAGTGAGGAACACCATATATTTT
CDR3: CASSEGSGGSVRNTIYF
V: TRBV5-5
size: .
D: TRBD1
J: TRBJ1-3

DNA: TGTGCCAGCAGAAGAAAGGACAGAAATCAGCCCCAGCATTTT
CDR3: CASRRKDRNQPQHF
V: TRBV6-5
size: .
D: .
J: TRBJ1-5

DNA: TGTGCCAGCAGCTTGGGCGGGAGCAATCAGCCCCAGCATTTT
CDR3: CASSLGGSNQPQHF
V: TRBV5-4
size: .
D: .
J: TRBJ1-5

DNA: TGTGCCAGCAGCTTCCAACCCAGGCGGCGGGCTAATGAAAAACTGTTTTTT
CDR3: CASSFQPRRRANEKLFF
V: TRBV5-5
size: .
D: .
J: TRBJ1-4

DNA: TGTGCCAGCAGTGAAGCGCTTCAGGGTGGCGGGGAGCTGTTTTTT
CDR3: CASSEALQGGGELFF
V: TRBV2
size: .
D: .
J: TRBJ2-2

DNA: TGTGCCAGCAGCAACGACAGGGGGGGAATCTACGAGCAGTACTTC
CDR3: CASSNDRGGIYEQYF
V: TRBV28
size: .
D: TRBD1
J: TRBJ2-7

DNA: TGTGCCAGCAGGAGAGACGGGGGGTACACCGGGGAGCTGTTTTTT
CDR3: CASRRDGGYTGELFF
V: TRBV5-6
size: once
D: TRBD2
J: TRBJ2-2

DNA: TGTGCCAGCAGTTATCTTACCCGGGCCCAAACCGGGGAGCTGTTTTTT
CDR3: CASSYLTRAQTGELFF
V: TRBV27
size: .
D: .
J: TRBJ2-2

DNA: TGTGCCAGCAGTAGGGACAGGGGGGACACACATACGCAGTATTTT
CDR3: CASSRDRGDTHTQYF
V: TRBV2
size: .
D: TRBD1
J: TRBJ2-3

DNA: TGTGCCAGCAGCGTAGAAGCTAGCGGGGGGACCGGGGAGCTGTTTTTT
CDR3: CASSVEASGGTGELFF
V: TRBV9
size: .
D: TRBD2
J: TRBJ2-2

DNA: TGCGCCAGCAGCCAAGATCGTGGCGGGACGGGAGGCTCTGGAAACACCATATATTTT
CDR3: CASSQDRGGTGGSGNTIYF
V: TRBV4-1
size: .
D: .
J: TRBJ1-3

DNA: TGTGCCAGCAGCGACAGGGGAGAGTCCTACAATGAGCAGTTCTTC
CDR3: CASSDRGESYNEQFF
V: TRBV7-2
size: .
D: TRBD1
J: TRBJ2-1

DNA: TGTGCCAGCCCGGCGGGACCATATCAGCCCCAGCATTTT
CDR3: CASPAGPYQPQHF
V: TRBV28
size: .
D: .
J: TRBJ1-5

DNA: TGTGCCAGCAGTCCTTTCCCCCCACGGACAGGGACTAGTTCACCCCTCCACTTT
CDR3: CASSPFPPRTGTSSPLHF
V: TRBV6-6
size: .
D: TRBD1
J: TRBJ1-6

DNA: TGTGCCAGCAGCCAAGGGGGGGCAGAGACCCAGTACTTC
CDR3: CASSQGGAETQYF
V: TRBV4-2
size: .
D: .
J: TRBJ2-5

DNA: TGTGCCAGCAGCCAAGCCCCGGGCAATGAGCAGTTCTTC
CDR3: CASSQAPGNEQFF
V: TRBV14
size: .
D: .
J: TRBJ2-1

DNA: TGTGCCAGCAGCCTACTCAATCAGCCCCAGCATTTT
CDR3: CASSLLNQPQHF
V: TRBV5-6
size: .
D: .
J: TRBJ1-5

DNA: TGTGCCAGCAGCTCCTCTCGCCGGACAGGGGATCAGCCCCAGCATTTT
CDR3: CASSSSRRTGDQPQHF
V: TRBV7-8
size: .
D: TRBD1
J: TRBJ1-5

DNA: TGCGCCAGCAGTGAGTCGACGGGCGCCACTGAAGCTTTCTTT
CDR3: CASSESTGATEAFF
V: TRBV10-2
size: .
D: .
J: TRBJ1-1

DNA: TGTGCCAGCAGCTTCATTAACACTGAAGCTTTCTTT
CDR3: CASSFINTEAFF
V: TRBV7-2
size: .
D: .
J: TRBJ1-1

DNA: TGTGCCAGCAGTCCCATAACAGGGCTGTCGGGCACTGAAGCTTTCTTT
CDR3: CASSPITGLSGTEAFF
V: TRBV27
size: .
D: .
J: TRBJ1-1

DNA: TGTGCCATCAGTGACTTCTCGTCACCCCTCCACTTT
CDR3: CAISDFSSPLHF
V: TRBV10-3
size: .
D: .
J: TRBJ1-6

DNA: TGTGCCAGTAGTGACGGTCAGGGGAGCTCTGGGGCCAACGTCCTGACTTTC
CDR3: CASSDGQGSSGANVLTF
V: TRBV19
size: once
D: .
J: TRBJ2-6

DNA: TGTGCCAGCAGCTTAGACGCAGGGCACCAGCCCCAGCATTTT
CDR3: CASSLDAGHQPQHF
V: TRBV7-2
size: .
D: .
J: TRBJ1-5

DNA: TGTGCCTGGAGTATAAAGGGCTTCGATTCCTACGAGCAGTACTTC
CDR3: CAWSIKGFDSYEQYF
V: TRBV30
size: .
D: .
J: TRBJ2-7

DNA: TGTGCCACCAGCAGAGACGTAGGTTCCTACGAGCAGTACTTC
CDR3: CATSRDVGSYEQYF
V: TRBV15
size: .
D: .
J: TRBJ2-7

DNA: TGTGCCACCAGTGACCCTTACCAAGAGACCCAGTACTTC
CDR3: CATSDPYQETQYF
V: TRBV24-1
size: .
D: .
J: TRBJ2-5

DNA: TGTGCCAGCAGTGACTACTACAGGAAGGGGGATGAAAAACTGTTTTTT
CDR3: CASSDYYRKGDEKLFF
V: TRBV6-1
size: .
D: .
J: TRBJ1-4

DNA: TGTGCCAGCAGCTCCCAAGCGGGGGGGCCTTCCTACGAGCAGTACTTC
CDR3: CASSSQAGGPSYEQYF
V: TRBV11-2
size: .
D: TRBD2
J: TRBJ2-7

DNA: TGCGCCAGCAGCTTGGTCGCTAGCGGGAGTAGCGAGCAGTACTTC
CDR3: CASSLVASGSSEQYF
V: TRBV5-1
size: .
D: TRBD2
J: TRBJ2-7

DNA: TGTGCCAGCAGCGTAGGAATAGGGAATGAAAAACTGTTTTTT
CDR3: CASSVGIGNEKLFF
V: TRBV9
size: once
D: .
J: TRBJ1-4

DNA: TGCGCCAGCAGCCAAGATCGAGAGGGGAGGAACACTGAAGCTTTCTTT
CDR3: CASSQDREGRNTEAFF
V: TRBV4-3
size: .
D: .
J: TRBJ1-1

DNA: TGTGCCAGCGGACAGTGGGACCTCGGGGCGGGGCAGCCCCAGCATTTT
CDR3: CASGQWDLGAGQPQHF
V: TRBV5-5
size: .
D: .
J: TRBJ1-5

DNA: TGTGCCAGCAAGGTCCAGGGCGATTCTTACGCTTTCTTT
CDR3: CASKVQGDSYAFF
V: TRBV2
size: once
D: .
J: TRBJ1-1